This T cell receptor beta chain was identified during a study of shared clonotypes between healthy human individuals. The germline gives CDR1 MNHEY, CDR2 SMNVEV (reference sequence). The ends were cut back, 4 bases at V and 4 bases at J, with 10 bases in the middle. The CDR3 runs to 13 residues. Several immunoSEQ plates received, in even portions, the genomic DNA of each subset. The unsorted PBMC replicate PCRs were performed with approximately 0.3 ug DNA, 30,000 to 35,000 T cell genomes. As originally analysed: As immunoSEQ supplied junction-only sequences (without quality scores), filtering differed. TCRdb's table, derived via immunoSEQ multiplex PCR, lists solely in-frame clones and lacks some. V, J and clone size are taken as reported in that table, and D and trimming were inferred from the DNA itself. This sample has around 500,000 clones; approximately 82% occur once, and the top ten carry 12%.

The gene calls are TRBV27 and TRBJ1-2, with no clear D. The source material was PBMCs. The receptor comes from a woman between 35 and 50 years old in good health. Some clones in this sample may be carry-over from other donors' samples. The CDR3 sequence: CASSSAGFYGYTF. In nucleotides, the CDR3 is TGTGCCAGCAGTTCAGCAGGATTCTATGGCTACACCTTC.